The 12 T cell receptor beta chains reported below all come from one sample, sequenced in a study of blood T cell repertoires in COVID-19. Libraries were prepared by immunoSEQ multiplex PCR; TCRdb keeps only in-frame clonotypes and omits some of them. The table lists around 160,000 clones, around 80% of them singletons, with 13% in the top ten. The sequenced sample consisted of peripheral blood. The origin of the receptors is a man between 60 and 70 years old with active or convalescent COVID-19.

The chain has TRBV27 and TRBJ1-5; no firm D call. The germline CDR1 and CDR2 sequences are MNHEY and SMNVEV (reference sequence). CDR3 length: 17 residues. The V gene lost 5 bases and the J gene lost 0 bases, with 17 bases spanning the gap. This chain's CDR3 is CASSPSAAYDSNQPQHF. The CDR3 nucleotides read TGTGCCAGCAGTCCCTCCGCGGCCTATGATAGCAATCAGCCCCAGCATTTT.

The rearrangement links TRBV7-2 to TRBJ2-5; 7 positions match TRBD2. This CDR3 has 16 residues. Looked up from germline, CDR1 is SGHTA and CDR2 is FQGNSA. The ends lost 2 bases at V and 1 base at J; junction bases unmatched: 7. The CDR3 region is CASSLFGGSPQETQYF. The CDR3 DNA is TGTGCCAGCAGCTTATTCGGCGGGAGCCCCCAAGAGACCCAGTACTTC.

V usage is TRBV18 and J usage is TRBJ2-7; TRBD2 aligns across 8 bases. CDR3 length equals 13 residues. The germline V gene encodes CDR1 KGHSH and CDR2 LQKENI. J was trimmed by 6 bases and V by 2 bases; bases with no gene match: 3. The CDR3 protein is CASSPSTSGEQYF. The CDR3 DNA is TGTGCCAGCTCACCATCCACTAGCGGCGAGCAGTACTTC.

V is TRBV2 and J is TRBJ1-5; the D gene is possibly TRBD1 (6 bases). CDR1 is SNHLY, CDR2 FYNNEI, per germline. V was shortened by 4 bases and J by 2 bases, with 9 bases between the two germline ends. The CDR3 runs 14 residues. The CDR3 bases are TGTGCCAGCAGTGGCAGGGGTCGCAATCAGCCCCAGCATTTT. Encoded protein: CASSGRGRNQPQHF.

This chain joins TRBV30 and TRBJ1-6, with 7 bases fitting TRBD1. CDR1 and CDR2 (germline): GTSNPN, SVGIG (reference sequence). The CDR3 runs to 13 residues. With V trimmed by 3 bases and J by 5 bases, 1 base remained unmatched. The CDR3 protein is CAWSGQDNSPLHF. CDR3 coding DNA: TGTGCCTGGAGCGGACAGGATAATTCACCCCTCCACTTT.

The gene calls are TRBV27 and TRBJ2-1; 13 bases fit TRBD2. In germline, CDR1 is MNHEY, CDR2 SMNVEV (reference sequence). This CDR3 is 15 amino acids long. With 5 bases clipped from V and 7 bases from J, the junction kept 5 bases outside the gene matches. The CDR3 sequence: CASSPLLAGGNEQFF. The CDR3 bases are TGTGCCAGCAGTCCGCTACTAGCGGGAGGGAATGAGCAGTTCTTC.

This clone has more than one count but fewer than ten. V usage is TRBV7-9 and J usage is TRBJ2-6; 8 bases agree with TRBD1. The CDR3 loop spans 16 amino acids. V lost 11 bases, J lost 0 bases, and 9 bases stayed unmatched. Germline lookup yields CDR1 SEHNR and CDR2 FQNEAQ (reference sequence). The CDR3 bases are TGTGCCGGCTACGGACAGGGCCTCTCTGGGGCCAACGTCCTGACTTTC. Its translation: CAGYGQGLSGANVLTF.

The chain recombines TRBV5-8 with TRBJ2-5; TRBD1 matches at 8 bases. The germline V gene has CDR1 SGHTS and CDR2 YDEGEE. Trimming removed 4 bases from V and 5 bases from J; junction bases left unmatched: 10. The CDR3 consists of 15 residues. The CDR3 loop reads CASSGTGGFYETQYF. CDR3 nucleotides: TGTGCCAGCAGCGGTACAGGGGGTTTTTATGAGACCCAGTACTTC.

This clone was observed many times. The V call is TRBV7-9, the J call TRBJ1-2; D might be TRBD1 (6 bases). The V gene's germline CDR1 is SEHNR and CDR2 FQNEAQ (reference sequence). The CDR3 runs 15 residues. Trimming shortened V by 4 bases and J by 6 bases, and 18 bases separated the two germline ends. CDR3 residues: CASSSLRQALHGYTF. CDR3 nucleotide sequence: TGTGCCAGCAGCTCCCTTCGACAGGCCCTCCATGGCTACACCTTC.

The chain carries TRBV5-6 and TRBJ2-2; 7 positions agree with TRBD1. Germline-derived CDR1 and CDR2 are SGHDT and YYEEEE. V lost 4 bases and J lost 4; bases outside the gene matches: 7. This CDR3 region has 15 residues. CDR3 region: CASSHRGPSTGELFF. Written as DNA, the CDR3 is TGTGCCAGCAGCCACAGGGGCCCGAGCACCGGGGAGCTGTTTTTT.

As regards this clone: A junction end diverges from the germline sequence, so it may reflect a read error. The chain uses TRBV6-5 and TRBJ1-2; 9 bases line up with TRBD1. Germline CDR1 and CDR2: MNHEY and SVGAGI. This CDR3 has 14 amino acids. This CDR3 reads CASIYRGQMGGYTF. The CDR3 bases are TGTGCCAGCATTTACAGGGGGCAGATGGGTGGCTACACCTTC.

This clone came up a few times. The chain carries TRBV3-1 (or the pseudogene TRBV3-2) and TRBJ2-1, with a tentative D call TRBD1 (5 bases). The ends were cut back, 0 bases at V and 5 bases at J, with 11 bases in the middle. Germline V gene lookup returns CDR1 LGHDT and CDR2 YNNKEL (reference sequence). The CDR3 has 15 amino acids. The CDR3 DNA sequence: TGTGCCAGCAGCCAAGAGACCAGGGCCAACAATGAGCAGTTCTTC. Its translation is CASSQETRANNEQFF.